These 32 T cell receptor beta chains were all obtained from the same sample, sequenced in a study of blood T cell repertoires in COVID-19 (dated by TCRdb to 2018 to 2021). The library was produced with the immunoSEQ multiplex PCR assay. Held by TCRdb, this immuneACCESS table contains in-frame sequences only and omits some clones. Under half of the omission traces to an unresolved V gene where checked; the cause of the rest is unknown. The sample table holds 85,000 to 100,000 clones, of which about 83% were seen once. The ten largest make up 18% of the sample. Sequenced: peripheral blood. These TCRs come from a woman aged 55 to 70 with COVID-19, enrolled during active disease.

The rearrangement links TRBV18 to TRBJ1-5; D call uncertain. The CDR3 sequence is 16 residues long. Looked up from germline, CDR1 is KGHSH and CDR2 is LQKENI. V lost 0 bases to trimming and J lost 0 bases, with 9 bases between them. CDR3 residues: CASSPPTDYSNQPQHF. DNA of the CDR3: TGTGCCAGCTCACCACCAACAGACTATAGCAATCAGCCCCAGCATTTT.

V and J are TRBV28 and TRBJ2-5, with D possibly TRBD2 on 5 matching bases. The V end was cut by 7 bases, the J end by 3 bases, with 12 bases between. CDR3 length equals 13 residues. Germline V gene lookup returns CDR1 MDHEN and CDR2 SYDVKM. The CDR3 loop reads CASNRAGKETQYF. The CDR3, as DNA: TGTGCCAGCAATCGTGCCGGGAAAGAGACCCAGTACTTC. Full variable domain (remainder filled in from reference TRBV28 and TRBJ2-5): DVKVTQSSRYLVKRTGEKVFLECVQDMDHENMFWYRQDPGLGLRLIYFSYDVKMKEKGDIPEGYSVSREKKERFSLILESASTNQTSMYLCASNRAGKETQYFGPGTRLLVL.

This chain links TRBV27 with TRBJ1-2; D perhaps matches TRBD1 (6 bases). CDR3 size: 16 residues. V was clipped by 8 bases and J by 3 bases, with 22 bases between them. The V gene's germline CDR1 is MNHEY and CDR2 SMNVEV (reference sequence). This CDR3 is CASRLGAGEWDYGYTF. CDR3 DNA sequence: TGTGCCAGCCGCCTCGGGGCAGGGGAGTGGGACTATGGCTACACCTTC.

This chain connects TRBV18 to TRBJ1-5; TRBD1 aligns across 7 bases. The CDR3 spans 15 residues. V was pared by 2 bases and J by 7 bases, with 8 bases of the junction left unmatched. Germline V gene data show CDR1 as KGHSH and CDR2 as LQKENI. This CDR3 is CASSPKNRGGQPQHF. In DNA, the CDR3 is TGTGCCAGCTCACCAAAGAACAGGGGCGGGCAGCCCCAGCATTTT.

The chain recombines TRBV12-3 or TRBV12-4 with TRBJ1-1; D gene unclear. The V end lost 5 bases, the J end lost 5 bases, and 12 bases lay between the germline ends. This CDR3 has 13 residues. The CDR3 nucleotides are TGTGCCAGCAGTGTATTACAAACGACTGAAGCTTTCTTT. Amino acid sequence: CASSVLQTTEAFF.

The V gene is TRBV30, the J gene TRBJ1-1; D call uncertain. V was cut by 3 bases and J by 0 bases, with 11 bases left in between. CDR1 and CDR2 (germline): GTSNPN, SVGIG (reference sequence). CDR3 length: 14 residues. Written as DNA, the CDR3 is TGTGCCTGGAGAGACACGGGGTTGAACACTGAAGCTTTCTTT. It yields the protein CAWRDTGLNTEAFF.

This clone was counted a single time. The CDR3, as DNA: TGTGCCAGCAGTGGTTTAGGAAACACCATATATTTT. Encoded protein: CASSGLGNTIYF. V is TRBV2 and J is TRBJ1-3; D uncertain. V was shortened by 4 bases and J by 4 bases, with 5 bases between the two germline ends. There are 12 residues in the CDR3. CDR1 is SNHLY and CDR2 is FYNNEI in the germline V gene.

The chain uses TRBV18 and TRBJ2-7, with TRBD1 identical over 7 bases. The CDR3 spans 14 residues. Trimming took 4 bases from V and 1 from J; bases not matched to a gene: 4. Germline values: CDR1 KGHSH, CDR2 LQKENI. CDR3 nucleotide sequence: TGTGCCAGCTCACAAGACAGGGTATCCTACGAGCAGTACTTC. It translates to CASSQDRVSYEQYF.

The J gene is TRBJ1-6, the V gene TRBV28; D gene uncertain. Trimming removed 6 bases at V and 10 bases at J, with 10 bases between. This CDR3 has 12 residues. Germline V gene lookup returns CDR1 MDHEN and CDR2 SYDVKM. Here the CDR3 reads CASRLSRSPLHF. The CDR3 region has the DNA TGTGCCAGCAGACTGAGCAGGTCACCCCTCCACTTT.

The rearrangement links TRBV29-1 to TRBJ2-3, with D maybe TRBD1 (7 bases). CDR1 SQVTM and CDR2 ANQGSEA come from the germline V gene. The CDR3 consists of 12 residues. The V end was cut by 4 bases, the J end by 6 bases, with 11 bases between. The CDR3 spells CSVVRGTDTQYF. Written as DNA, the CDR3 is TGCAGCGTTGTCAGGGGGACTGATACGCAGTATTTT.

The chain combines TRBV25-1 with TRBJ2-7; 9 bases line up with TRBD1. This CDR3 spans 14 amino acids. Germline loops: CDR1 MGHDK, CDR2 SYGVNS. The junction had 7 bases not matched to a gene; V was cut back by 5 bases and J by 5 bases. CDR3 residues: CASSRDREWHEQYF. The CDR3 DNA is TGTGCCAGCAGTCGGGACAGGGAATGGCACGAGCAGTACTTC.

This rearrangement joins TRBV10-3 to TRBJ2-2; TRBD1 is a possible D gene (7 bases). V was cut by 8 bases and J by 2 bases, with 15 bases left in between. Germline V lookup: CDR1 ENHRY, CDR2 SYGVKD. The CDR3 has 15 amino acids. The chain's CDR3 is CAIGRWTGNTGELFF. CDR3 sequence (DNA): TGTGCCATCGGGAGGTGGACAGGCAACACCGGGGAGCTGTTTTTT.

The chain carries TRBV5-1 and TRBJ1-3; tentative D call: TRBD1 (6 bases). From germline, CDR1 is SGHRS and CDR2 YFSETQ. Trimming removed 0 bases from V and 3 bases from J, with 13 bases in between. CDR3 length: 16 residues. In DNA, the CDR3 is TGCGCCAGCAGCTTGGGTCAGGGGTACCTTGGAAACACCATATATTTT. Its protein product is CASSLGQGYLGNTIYF.

The rearrangement links TRBV4-1 to TRBJ1-4, with D possibly matching TRBD1 (6 bases). Trimming stripped 4 bases from V and 9 bases from J, with 18 bases between. This CDR3 is built from 15 residues. Germline CDR1 reads MGHRA; CDR2 reads YSYEKL. The chain's CDR3 is CASSPTTGNGKKLFF. CDR3 DNA sequence: TGCGCCAGCAGCCCCACCACAGGGAATGGCAAAAAACTGTTTTTT.

This chain uses TRBV4-2 with TRBJ1-2; no firm D call. Trimming removed 0 bases from V and 4 bases from J, with 9 bases in between. This CDR3 has 14 residues. Looked up from germline, CDR1 is LGHNA and CDR2 is YNFKEQ. The CDR3 protein is CASSQDPSPYGYTF. CDR3 DNA: TGTGCCAGCAGCCAAGACCCCAGTCCCTATGGCTACACCTTC.

This chain joins TRBV27 and TRBJ1-5; 7 bases match TRBD1. Germline CDR1 is MNHEY and CDR2 is SMNVEV (reference sequence). The CDR3 sequence is 13 residues long. V dropped 5 bases and J dropped 7; count of bases not matched to a gene: 5. The DNA of the CDR3 is TGTGCCAGCAGTGGGACAGTCCGCCAGCCCCAGCATTTT. Protein sequence: CASSGTVRQPQHF.

The rearrangement links TRBV18 to TRBJ1-1, with a weak D call TRBD1 (5 bases). Germline V gives CDR1 KGHSH, CDR2 LQKENI. This CDR3 region has 16 residues. V was trimmed by 2 bases and J by 4 bases, leaving 17 bases between them. The CDR3 here is CASSPEIWRGSTEAFF. Here the CDR3 DNA reads TGTGCCAGCTCACCAGAGATATGGCGGGGCAGCACTGAAGCTTTCTTT.

The chain joins TRBV5-1 to TRBJ2-7; possibly TRBD1 for D (5 bases). The CDR3 is 14 amino acids. Germline CDR1 is SGHRS and CDR2 is YFSETQ. V was clipped by 0 bases and J by 5 bases, with 12 bases between them. The CDR3 nucleotides are TGCGCCAGCAGCTTGGTTGGTACAGGTAACGAGCAGTACTTC. This translates into CASSLVGTGNEQYF.

The V and J genes are TRBV4-2 and TRBJ1-2; tentatively, D is TRBD1 (6 bases). V was cut by 4 bases and J by 3 bases, with 15 bases left in between. There are 15 residues in the CDR3. The germline V gene encodes CDR1 LGHNA and CDR2 YNFKEQ. The CDR3 region is CASSPSRGLDYGYTF. CDR3 nucleotide sequence: TGTGCCAGCAGCCCAAGCAGGGGTTTGGACTATGGCTACACCTTC.

The rearrangement joins TRBV4-2 to TRBJ2-5, with D perhaps matching TRBD2 (7 bases). Per germline, CDR1 LGHNA and CDR2 YNFKEQ. V was clipped by 5 bases and J by 2 bases, with 9 bases between them. This CDR3 has 13 amino acids. For the CDR3, the DNA is TGTGCCAGCAGCGAGGGGGGGCAAGAGACCCAGTACTTC. Its protein is CASSEGGQETQYF.

V and J are TRBV9 and TRBJ1-1; TRBD1 might be the D (6 bases). The CDR3 loop spans 15 amino acids. The V end lost 4 bases, the J end lost 3 bases, and 16 bases lay between the germline ends. Germline assignment: CDR1 SGDLS and CDR2 YYNGEE. The CDR3 loop is CASSPRQDQDTEAFF. DNA for the CDR3: TGTGCCAGCAGCCCCCGACAGGACCAGGACACTGAAGCTTTCTTT.

With respect to this clone: The identical CDR3 is also encoded by other nucleotide sequences in the sample. The V gene is TRBV2, the J gene TRBJ2-2; D is unclear. CDR1 is SNHLY, CDR2 FYNNEI, per germline. V lost 6 bases and J lost 6, with 14 bases in between. CDR3 length: 14 amino acids. The CDR3 nucleotides are TGTGCCAGCAGGGGCACAGCCTCCGCCGGGGAGCTGTTTTTT. The encoded protein is CASRGTASAGELFF.

This clone showed up just once. The chain recombines TRBV12-2 with TRBJ2-1; TRBD2, as called in the table, went unchecked against the DNA. TRBV12-2 is recorded as a pseudogene. This CDR3 is 16 amino acids long. The CDR3 loop reads CASRLRLAGEVNEQFF. The CDR3 DNA reads as TGTGCAAGTCGCTTGAGACTAGCGGGGGAGGTCAATGAGCAGTTCTTC.

The V call is TRBV5-1, the J call TRBJ2-5, with 7 bases identical to TRBD1. The J segment lost 4 bases and the V segment lost 3 bases, leaving 6 bases of the junction unmatched. The CDR3 length is 14 residues. Per the germline V gene, CDR1 is SGHRS and CDR2 is YFSETQ. CDR3 residues: CASSSNRGGETQYF. CDR3 coding DNA: TGCGCCAGCAGCTCAAACAGGGGTGGAGAGACCCAGTACTTC.

V usage is TRBV13 and J usage is TRBJ1-6, with D hard to call. Germline assignment: CDR1 PRHDT and CDR2 FYEKMQ (reference sequence). The CDR3 loop spans 12 amino acids. Trimming removed 6 bases at V and 10 bases at J, with 10 bases between. The chain's CDR3 is CASRLLPSPLHF. The DNA for the CDR3 is TGTGCCAGCAGACTGCTACCCTCACCCCTCCACTTT.

The chain couples TRBV18 to TRBJ1-1; possibly TRBD1 for D (5 bases). Germline CDR1 is KGHSH and CDR2 is LQKENI. Trimming cost V 3 bases and J 1 base, with 9 bases left between them. The length of the CDR3 is 14 residues. The DNA of the CDR3 is TGTGCCAGCTCACCGGGCAGGGCGAACACTGAAGCTTTCTTT. This encodes CASSPGRANTEAFF.

The chain joins TRBV9 to TRBJ1-4, with 7 bases matching TRBD1. Trimming at V came to 0 bases and at J to 7 bases, leaving 3 bases not matched to a gene. Germline V gene data show CDR1 as SGDLS and CDR2 as YYNGEE. The CDR3 contains 14 residues. The CDR3 sequence is CASSVEAGGEKLFF. The CDR3 nucleotides are TGTGCCAGCAGCGTAGAGGCAGGGGGTGAAAAACTGTTTTTT.

This clone was picked up a small number of times. CDR3 residues: CASSFTGRASNSPLHF. The CDR3 nucleotides read TGTGCCAGCAGCTTTACCGGCAGGGCATCGAATTCACCCCTCCACTTT. The V call is TRBV7-2, the J call TRBJ1-6; weak D call: TRBD1 (5 bases). CDR3 size: 16 residues. V was cut by 3 bases and J by 7 bases, with 16 bases left in between. In germline, CDR1 is SGHTA, CDR2 FQGNSA.

The chain combines TRBV4-3 with TRBJ1-5, with D unresolved. CDR1 and CDR2 from the germline V gene are LGHNA and YSLEER. The CDR3 is 16 amino acids. V lost 2 bases to trimming and J lost 0 bases, with 11 bases between them. CDR3 in amino acids: CASSQQVGYSNQPQHF. CDR3 DNA: TGCGCCAGCAGCCAACAAGTCGGTTATAGCAATCAGCCCCAGCATTTT.

This rearrangement joins TRBV5-4 to TRBJ2-3, with 9 bases aligning to TRBD2. Trimming removed 5 bases from V and 2 bases from J; junction bases left unmatched: 9. Germline V gives CDR1 SGHNT, CDR2 YYREEE (reference sequence). CDR3 length: 16 residues. The CDR3 here is CASSPPASGTTDTQYF. In DNA, the CDR3 is TGTGCCAGCAGTCCACCGGCTAGCGGGACCACAGATACGCAGTATTTT.

The rearrangement uses TRBV28 and TRBJ1-2; TRBD1 aligns across 9 bases. CDR3 size: 17 residues. Trimming took 6 bases from V and 7 from J; bases not matched to a gene: 18. Germline V gene lookup returns CDR1 MDHEN and CDR2 SYDVKM. The CDR3 sequence is CASSPIPDRGRLRGYTF. The CDR3 region has the DNA TGTGCCAGCAGCCCAATCCCGGACAGGGGTCGGCTTCGTGGCTACACCTTC.

The chain combines TRBV20-1 with TRBJ1-5, with 9 bases that match TRBD1. V lost 3 bases and J lost 6; bases outside the gene matches: 9. The CDR3 sequence is 15 residues long. Germline values: CDR1 DFQATT, CDR2 SNEGSKA (reference sequence). The CDR3 sequence: CSASRTGQGSQPQHF. CDR3 nucleotide sequence: TGCAGTGCTAGTCGTACCGGACAGGGGTCTCAGCCCCAGCATTTT.